This T cell receptor beta chain derives from a study of T-cell reconstitution after alpha-beta-depleted transplantation in children. The TCRbeta library incorporated unique molecular identifiers. TCRdb analysed the PCR reads with MiXCR anew, one entry per CDR3 protein. The sample records around 200,000 distinct CDR3 sequences, less than 8% being singletons. This clonotype was seen ten or more times. This CDR3 has 15 residues. Germline V gene sequence: CDR1 SNHLY, CDR2 FYNNEI. Losses at the gene ends were 6 bases for V and 6 bases for J; bases not matched to a gene: 10. This receptor was identified in a human donor who donated a stem cell graft to a child with Wiskott-Aldrich syndrome. V gene TRBV2 combines with J gene TRBJ1-5; 8 nucleotides agree with TRBD1. The input for sequencing was PBMCs from the stem cell graft donor, taken from the stem cell graft. The CDR3 DNA sequence: TGTGCCAGCAGGGCGGAAAGGACAGGGTCTCAGCCCCAGCATTTT. The encoded protein is CASRAERTGSQPQHF.